Shown below are 5 T cell receptor beta chains from a single sample sequenced in a study of T cell responses to AZD1222 COVID-19 vaccine. The table came from immunoSEQ multiplex PCR; TCRdb's copy has only in-frame clones and leaves some out. The sample contains 65,000 to 85,000 clones, about four fifths of which appear only once. The sample was peripheral blood, taken 28 days after the second AZD1222 dose. These receptors originate from an adult who received the AZD1222 COVID-19 vaccine.

This rearrangement joins TRBV27 to TRBJ1-2, with D possibly TRBD1 on 6 matching bases. V lost 6 bases and J 8 bases, leaving 13 bases between the germline ends. CDR1 is MNHEY and CDR2 is SMNVEV in the germline V gene (reference sequence). CDR3 length equals 12 residues. The chain's CDR3 is CASRTTGTGYTF. CDR3 sequence (DNA): TGTGCCAGCAGGACTACAGGGACAGGCTACACCTTC.

This clone turned up a few times. The gene calls are TRBV5-6 and TRBJ1-2, with 9 bases identical to TRBD1. J was trimmed by 5 bases and V by 4 bases; bases with no gene match: 12. Germline-derived CDR1 and CDR2 are SGHDT and YYEEEE. The CDR3 sequence is 16 residues long. The CDR3 DNA is TGTGCCAGCAGCCTGACCGGGGACAGGGCGGTATATGGCTACACCTTC. Translation: CASSLTGDRAVYGYTF.

The chain recombines TRBV6-2 or TRBV6-3 with TRBJ1-5; no clear D. V shed 4 bases and J shed 0 bases, with 10 bases lying between them. CDR3 length: 15 residues. Germline loops: CDR1 MNHEY, CDR2 SVGEGT. The CDR3 protein is CASSLSTVSNQPQHF. CDR3 DNA: TGTGCCAGCAGTTTGTCCACAGTTAGCAATCAGCCCCAGCATTTT.

The chain is built from TRBV4-3 and TRBJ1-2; D call uncertain. The V end lost 0 bases, the J end lost 1 base, and 9 bases lay between the germline ends. The CDR3 is 15 residues long. Germline lookup yields CDR1 LGHNA and CDR2 YSLEER. The CDR3 nucleotides are TGCGCCAGCAGCCAAGATCGGGCGGGTAACTATGGCTACACCTTC. Amino acids: CASSQDRAGNYGYTF.

The chain joins TRBV5-6 to TRBJ2-3, with TRBD1 identical over 9 bases. The CDR3 is made up of 16 amino acids. Trimming took 5 bases from V and 6 from J; bases not matched to a gene: 13. Germline CDR1 and CDR2: SGHDT and YYEEEE. The CDR3 region has the DNA TGTGCCAGCAGATTGAAGGGACAGGGATCAATGGATACGCAGTATTTT. Translated, it gives CASRLKGQGSMDTQYF.